This T cell receptor beta chain was recorded in a study of radiation and T cells in renal cell carcinoma. Study information: Nephrectomy followed 15 Gy stereotactic body radiation by 4 weeks.

J was trimmed by 0 bases and V by 6 bases; bases with no gene match: 5. From germline, CDR1 is MNHEY and CDR2 SVGAGI. The CDR3 has 14 amino acids. General study points: In blood, top tumor clones expanded by 2 weeks, shrinking by 4.

With regard to this clone: Its antigen is as yet unknown.

This sample's time point: baseline pretreatment blood. The sample's treatment: 15 Gy SBRT to primary tumor, nephrectomy 4 weeks later. Radiation-treated patients gave blood at baseline, week 2 and week 4. The protocol was immunoSEQ multiplex PCR, while the TCRdb copy is restricted to in-frame clones and leaves out a portion. The sample includes approximately 150,000 clones, roughly 80% of them seen just once. The sequencing used blood, collected from a patient whose treatment included radiotherapy and nephrectomy. The sequence came from a woman aged 50 to 60 with renal cell carcinoma. The chain uses TRBV6-5 and TRBJ2-7; TRBD2 matches at 7 bases. The CDR3 DNA sequence: TGTGCCAGCAGGTCTGGGACTACCTCCTACGAGCAGTACTTC. Translation gives CASRSGTTSYEQYF.